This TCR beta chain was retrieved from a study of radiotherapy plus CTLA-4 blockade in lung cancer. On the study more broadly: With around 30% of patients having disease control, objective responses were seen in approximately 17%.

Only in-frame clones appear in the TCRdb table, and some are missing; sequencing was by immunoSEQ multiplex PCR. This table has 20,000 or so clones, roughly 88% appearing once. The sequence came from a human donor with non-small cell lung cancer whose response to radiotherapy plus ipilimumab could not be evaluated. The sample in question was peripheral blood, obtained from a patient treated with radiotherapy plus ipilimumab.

The CDR3 DNA reads TGTGCCAGCAGTATCGGGGGGGGGATAACCTCCTCCTACGAGCAGTACTTC. The encoded protein is CASSIGGGITSSYEQYF. This sequence joins TRBV5-4 and TRBJ2-7; the match to TRBD2 covers 8 bases. Germline values: CDR1 SGHNT, CDR2 YYREEE (reference sequence). The V and J ends lost 5 bases and 0 bases, in that order; junction bases with no gene match: 13. This CDR3 has 17 residues.